A single T cell receptor (beta chain) is shown here with its context. Its target is unknown. The record originates from a study of cytomegalovirus exposure and HLA in healthy donors. General study results and limits: Sequencing likely generated an artifact that appeared as a cluster of highly shared sequence variants. V- and J-gene trimming of TCR beta was linked (in a later analysis) to a missense DCLRE1C variant. Later, an analysis found that common viral pathogens appeared to be linked with several of the most significant clusters. Within an earlier analysis, most TCR beta V segments proved productive either about 90% or about 30% of the time.

The primer mix had 60 Vbeta and 13 Jbeta primers. TCRdb's table, derived via immunoSEQ multiplex PCR, lists solely in-frame clones and lacks some. The profile shows about 270,000 clones, roughly 89% of them singletons. The origin of this receptor is a man aged 40-49 years in good health and CMV-seropositive. What was sequenced was PBMCs.

The CDR3 coding sequence is TGTGCCAGCGCCCCACTAGCAGTGTACCAAGAGACCCAGTACTTC. Protein sequence: CASAPLAVYQETQYF. The rearrangement joins TRBV25-1 to TRBJ2-5; D is possibly TRBD2 (6 bases). The germline gives CDR1 MGHDK, CDR2 SYGVNS. Trimming shortened V by 8 bases and J by 0 bases, and 16 bases separated the two germline ends. The CDR3 sequence is 15 residues long.